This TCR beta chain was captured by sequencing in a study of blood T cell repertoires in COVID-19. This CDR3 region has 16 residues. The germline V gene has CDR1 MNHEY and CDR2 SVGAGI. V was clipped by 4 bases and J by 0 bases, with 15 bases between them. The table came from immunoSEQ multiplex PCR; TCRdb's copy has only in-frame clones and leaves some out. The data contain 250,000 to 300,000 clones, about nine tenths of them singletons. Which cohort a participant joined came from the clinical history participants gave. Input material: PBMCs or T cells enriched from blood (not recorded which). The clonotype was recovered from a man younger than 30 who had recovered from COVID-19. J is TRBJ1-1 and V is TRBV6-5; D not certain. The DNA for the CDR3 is TGTGCCAGCAGTTGGCACCCGGCGGGCATGAACACTGAAGCTTTCTTT. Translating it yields CASSWHPAGMNTEAFF.